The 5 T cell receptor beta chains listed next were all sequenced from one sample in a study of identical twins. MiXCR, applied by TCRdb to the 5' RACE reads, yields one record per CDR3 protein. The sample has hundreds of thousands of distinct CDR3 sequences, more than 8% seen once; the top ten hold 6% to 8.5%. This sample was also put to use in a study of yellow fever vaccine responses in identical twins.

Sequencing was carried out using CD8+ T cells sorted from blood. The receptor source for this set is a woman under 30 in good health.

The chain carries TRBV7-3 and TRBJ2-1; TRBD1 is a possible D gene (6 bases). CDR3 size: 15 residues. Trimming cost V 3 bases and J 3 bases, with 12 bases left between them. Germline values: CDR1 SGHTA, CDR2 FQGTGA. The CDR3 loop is CASSFVGDNYNEQFF. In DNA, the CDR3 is TGTGCCAGCAGCTTCGTAGGGGACAACTACAATGAGCAGTTCTTC.

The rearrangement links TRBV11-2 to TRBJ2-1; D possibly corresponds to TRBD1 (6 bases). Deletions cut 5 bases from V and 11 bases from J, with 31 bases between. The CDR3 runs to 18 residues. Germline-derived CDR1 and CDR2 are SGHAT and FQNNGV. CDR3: CASSRSWTETISPNQQFF. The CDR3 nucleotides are TGTGCCAGCAGCCGATCCTGGACAGAAACGATCTCCCCGAATCAGCAGTTCTTC.

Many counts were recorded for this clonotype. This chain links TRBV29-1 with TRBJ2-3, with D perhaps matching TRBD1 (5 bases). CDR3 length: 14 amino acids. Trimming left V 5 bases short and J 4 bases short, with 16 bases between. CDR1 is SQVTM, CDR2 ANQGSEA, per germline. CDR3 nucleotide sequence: TGCAGCGTTCTGATTAGGGGAAGGCCAGATACGCAGTATTTT. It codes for CSVLIRGRPDTQYF.

CDR3 sequence reads: CASSLGEQGAQGEQFF. CDR3 nucleotide sequence: TGTGCCAGCAGCTTAGGAGAACAGGGGGCGCAGGGTGAGCAGTTCTTC. The chain recombines TRBV11-1 with TRBJ2-1, with 9 bases fitting TRBD1. This CDR3 contains 16 residues. Germline V CDR1 and CDR2: SGHAT, FQDESV (reference sequence). Germline trimming cut 1 base from V and 9 bases from J; bases unmatched to any gene: 10.

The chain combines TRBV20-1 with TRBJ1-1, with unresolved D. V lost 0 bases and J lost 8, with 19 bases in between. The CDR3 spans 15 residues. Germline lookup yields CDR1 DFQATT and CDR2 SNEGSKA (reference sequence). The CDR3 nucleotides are TGCAGTGCTAGAGAAAGGACTGTTATTTTGAGCGAAGCTTTCTTT. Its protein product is CSARERTVILSEAFF.